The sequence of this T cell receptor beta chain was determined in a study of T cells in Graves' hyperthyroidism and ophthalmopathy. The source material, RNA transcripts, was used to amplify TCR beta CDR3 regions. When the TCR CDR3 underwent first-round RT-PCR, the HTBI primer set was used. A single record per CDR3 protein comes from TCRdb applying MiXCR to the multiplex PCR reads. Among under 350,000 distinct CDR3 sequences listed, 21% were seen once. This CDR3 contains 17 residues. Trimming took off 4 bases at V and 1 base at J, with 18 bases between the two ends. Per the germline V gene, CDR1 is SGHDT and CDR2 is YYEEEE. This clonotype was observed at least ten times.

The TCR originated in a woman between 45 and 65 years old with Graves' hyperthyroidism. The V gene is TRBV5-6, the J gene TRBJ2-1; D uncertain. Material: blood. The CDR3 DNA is TGTGCCAGCAGCCCCCCTGGCAGGAAGTCTTCCTACAATGAGCAGTTCTTC. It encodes CASSPPGRKSSYNEQFF.